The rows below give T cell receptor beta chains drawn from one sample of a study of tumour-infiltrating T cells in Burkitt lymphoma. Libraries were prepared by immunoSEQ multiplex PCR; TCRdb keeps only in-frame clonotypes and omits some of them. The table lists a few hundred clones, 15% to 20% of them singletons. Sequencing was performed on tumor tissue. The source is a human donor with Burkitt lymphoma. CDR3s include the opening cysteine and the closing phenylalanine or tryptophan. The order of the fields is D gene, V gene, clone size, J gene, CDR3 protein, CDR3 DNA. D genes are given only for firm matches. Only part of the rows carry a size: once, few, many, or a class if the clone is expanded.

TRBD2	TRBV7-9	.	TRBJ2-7	CASSPMLAGVNEQYF	TGTGCCAGCAGCCCGATGTTAGCGGGAGTCAACGAGCAGTACTTC
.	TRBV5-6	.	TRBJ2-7	CASSPQSPGLYEQYF	TGTGCCAGCAGCCCTCAGAGCCCCGGACTCTACGAGCAGTACTTC
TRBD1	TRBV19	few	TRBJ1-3	CASSTDRAPTRF	TGTGCCAGTAGTACGGACAGGGCCCCAACTCGTTTT
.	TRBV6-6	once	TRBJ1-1	CASSYGLLQKNTEAFF	TGTGCCAGCAGTTATGGCCTACTACAGAAGAACACTGAAGCTTTCTTT
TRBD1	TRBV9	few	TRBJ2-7	CASSVDPGTGPYEQYF	TGTGCCAGCAGCGTAGACCCCGGGACAGGTCCCTACGAGCAGTACTTC
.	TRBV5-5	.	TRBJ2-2	CASSFSSRSNTGELFF	TGTGCCAGCAGCTTTTCGTCCCGGAGTAACACCGGGGAGCTGTTTTTT
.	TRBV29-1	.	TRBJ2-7	CSVAEGQSLEQYF	TGCAGCGTTGCGGAAGGACAGTCTCTGGAGCAGTACTTC
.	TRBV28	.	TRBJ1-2	CASEVNYGYTF	TGTGCCAGCGAGGTTAACTATGGCTACACCTTC
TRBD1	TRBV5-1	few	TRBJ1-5	CASSGQGSNQPQHF	TGCGCCAGCAGCGGACAGGGGAGCAATCAGCCCCAGCATTTT
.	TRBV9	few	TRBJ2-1	CASSVGQNGEQFF	TGTGCCAGCAGCGTCGGCCAGAATGGCGAGCAGTTCTTC
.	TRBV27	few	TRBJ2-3	CASSLLAVSTDTQYF	TGTGCCAGCAGTTTATTAGCAGTTAGCACAGATACGCAGTATTTT
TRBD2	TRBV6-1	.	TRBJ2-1	CAGSSGGGWFF	TGTGCCGGGTCGTCGGGGGGGGGTTGGTTCTTC
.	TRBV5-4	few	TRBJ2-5	CASSLGQFQETQYF	TGTGCCAGCAGCTTGGGACAGTTCCAAGAGACCCAGTACTTC
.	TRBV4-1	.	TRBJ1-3	CASSQELMSDTIYF	TGCGCCAGCAGCCAAGAGCTCATGTCGGACACCATATATTTT
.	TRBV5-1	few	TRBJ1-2	CASSRTDSPSYGYTF	TGCGCCAGCAGCCGCACGGACAGCCCGAGTTATGGCTACACCTTC
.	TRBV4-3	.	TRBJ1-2	CASSQDRGSNYGYTF	TGCGCCAGCAGCCAAGATCGGGGGTCCAACTATGGCTACACCTTC
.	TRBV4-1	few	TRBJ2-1	CASSQVGNEQFF	TGCGCCAGCAGCCAAGTAGGAAATGAGCAGTTCTTC
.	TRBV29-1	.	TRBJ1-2	CSVEGGNGYTF	TGCAGCGTTGAAGGGGGTAACGGCTACACCTTC
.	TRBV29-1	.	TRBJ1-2	CSVEELSRRSYGYTF	TGCAGCGTTGAGGAGTTGTCGAGACGATCCTATGGCTACACCTTC
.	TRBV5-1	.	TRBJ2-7	CASSPLGERAYEQYF	TGCGCCAGCAGCCCCCTAGGGGAGAGAGCCTACGAGCAGTACTTC
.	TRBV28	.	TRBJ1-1	CASSFGNRNTEAFF	TGTGCCAGCAGTTTCGGGAATAGGAACACTGAAGCTTTCTTT
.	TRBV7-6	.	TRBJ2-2	CASSLNGAVVTGELFF	TGTGCCAGCAGCTTAAATGGTGCGGTGGTAACCGGGGAGCTGTTTTTT
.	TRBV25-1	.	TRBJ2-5	CASSDGGHQETQYF	TGTGCCAGCAGTGATGGGGGACACCAAGAGACCCAGTACTTC
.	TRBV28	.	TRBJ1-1	CASSFTNMNTEAFF	TGTGCCAGCAGTTTTACGAACATGAACACTGAAGCTTTCTTT
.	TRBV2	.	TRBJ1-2	CASSPGTANYGYTF	TGTGCCAGCAGTCCCGGGACGGCTAACTATGGCTACACCTTC
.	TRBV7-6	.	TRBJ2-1	CASSLEGLEGRSYNEQFF	TGTGCCAGCAGCTTAGAGGGGCTAGAGGGCCGATCCTACAATGAGCAGTTCTTC
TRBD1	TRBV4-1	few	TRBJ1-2	CASSQRGTAAFFGYTF	TGCGCCAGCAGCCAACGGGGGACAGCCGCCTTTTTTGGCTACACCTTC
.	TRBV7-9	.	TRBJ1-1	CASSLTPGQTLNTEAFF	TGTGCCAGCAGCTTAACCCCGGGACAAACCTTGAACACTGAAGCTTTCTTT
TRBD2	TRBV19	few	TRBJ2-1	CASSHGLAGTNEQFF	TGTGCCAGTAGCCACGGACTAGCGGGGACCAATGAGCAGTTCTTC
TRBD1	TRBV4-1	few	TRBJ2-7	CASSPRTGASYEQYF	TGCGCCAGCAGCCCTCGGACAGGGGCTTCCTACGAGCAGTACTTC
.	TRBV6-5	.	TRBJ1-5	CASSYSRWGPQHF	TGTGCCAGCAGTTACTCAAGATGGGGACCCCAGCATTTT
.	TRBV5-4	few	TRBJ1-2	CASSTQDRYGYTF	TGTGCCAGCAGCACCCAAGACAGATATGGCTACACCTTC
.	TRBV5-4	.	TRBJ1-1	CASSFDGTSNTEAFF	TGTGCCAGCAGCTTTGACGGGACATCGAACACTGAAGCTTTCTTT
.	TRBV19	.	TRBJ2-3	CASSKPGKPTDTQYF	TGTGCCAGTAGTAAGCCGGGGAAGCCCACAGATACGCAGTATTTT
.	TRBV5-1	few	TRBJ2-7	CASSLGQSYEQYF	TGCGCCAGCAGCTTGGGACAGTCCTACGAGCAGTACTTC
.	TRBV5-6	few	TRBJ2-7	CASSRPNGDEQYF	TGTGCCAGCAGCCGCCCGAACGGTGACGAGCAGTACTTC
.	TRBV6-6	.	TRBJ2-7	CASRDSSSYEQYF	TGTGCCAGTCGGGACTCCAGCTCCTACGAGCAGTACTTC
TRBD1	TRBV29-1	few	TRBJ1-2	CSVVSTGGVSGYTF	TGCAGCGTTGTTTCAACAGGGGGCGTTAGTGGCTACACCTTC
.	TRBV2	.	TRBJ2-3	CASRRSPRGTDTQYF	TGTGCCAGCAGGCGAAGCCCGAGGGGGACAGATACGCAGTATTTT
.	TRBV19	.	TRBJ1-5	CASSRAVHGSPQHF	TGTGCCAGTAGTAGAGCGGTTCATGGTTCGCCCCAGCATTTT
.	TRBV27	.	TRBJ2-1	CASSLGTTIDEQFF	TGTGCCAGCAGCCTGGGGACCACAATAGATGAGCAGTTCTTC
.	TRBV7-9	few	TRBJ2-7	CASSGLHAGLRADEQYF	TGTGCCAGCAGCGGCCTGCATGCGGGACTCCGGGCGGACGAGCAGTACTTC
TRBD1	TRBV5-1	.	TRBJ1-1	CASSWDSRGTEAFF	TGCGCCAGCAGCTGGGACAGTAGGGGCACTGAAGCTTTCTTT
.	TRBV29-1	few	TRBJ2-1	CSAQIAEQFF	TGCAGCGCCCAAATTGCTGAGCAGTTCTTC
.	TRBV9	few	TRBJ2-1	CASSVSGNNEQFF	TGTGCCAGCAGCGTATCCGGGAACAATGAGCAGTTCTTC
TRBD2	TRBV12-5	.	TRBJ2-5	CASGLVPSGRGETQYF	TGTGCTAGTGGTTTGGTACCTAGCGGGAGGGGCGAGACCCAGTACTTC
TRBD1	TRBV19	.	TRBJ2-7	CASSMLGGYYEQYF	TGTGCCAGTAGTATGTTAGGGGGCTACTACGAGCAGTACTTC
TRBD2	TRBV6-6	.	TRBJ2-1	CASSSQSGRADNEQFF	TGTGCCAGCAGTTCCCAAAGCGGGAGGGCGGACAATGAGCAGTTCTTC
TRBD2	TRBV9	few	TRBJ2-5	CASSDILAGGMETQYF	TGTGCCAGCAGTGATATACTAGCGGGGGGGATGGAGACCCAGTACTTC
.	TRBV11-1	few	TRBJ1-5	CASSFHSNQPQHF	TGTGCCAGCAGCTTCCACAGCAATCAGCCCCAGCATTTT
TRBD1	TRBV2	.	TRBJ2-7	CASRDRGGKQYF	TGTGCCAGCAGGGACAGGGGAGGGAAGCAGTACTTC
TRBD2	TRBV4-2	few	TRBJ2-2	CASSQGGSGGAVTTELFF	TGTGCCAGCAGCCAAGGCGGAAGCGGGGGGGCGGTAACTACGGAGCTGTTTTTT
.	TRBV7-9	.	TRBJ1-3	CASSLGRGNTIYF	TGTGCCAGCAGTTTGGGCCGAGGAAACACCATATATTTT
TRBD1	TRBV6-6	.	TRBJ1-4	CASSYSDNRGGGKLFF	TGTGCCAGCAGTTACTCCGACAACAGGGGCGGCGGGAAACTGTTTTTT
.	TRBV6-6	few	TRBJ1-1	CASSYSNLNTEAFF	TGTGCCAGCAGTTACTCGAACCTAAACACTGAAGCTTTCTTT